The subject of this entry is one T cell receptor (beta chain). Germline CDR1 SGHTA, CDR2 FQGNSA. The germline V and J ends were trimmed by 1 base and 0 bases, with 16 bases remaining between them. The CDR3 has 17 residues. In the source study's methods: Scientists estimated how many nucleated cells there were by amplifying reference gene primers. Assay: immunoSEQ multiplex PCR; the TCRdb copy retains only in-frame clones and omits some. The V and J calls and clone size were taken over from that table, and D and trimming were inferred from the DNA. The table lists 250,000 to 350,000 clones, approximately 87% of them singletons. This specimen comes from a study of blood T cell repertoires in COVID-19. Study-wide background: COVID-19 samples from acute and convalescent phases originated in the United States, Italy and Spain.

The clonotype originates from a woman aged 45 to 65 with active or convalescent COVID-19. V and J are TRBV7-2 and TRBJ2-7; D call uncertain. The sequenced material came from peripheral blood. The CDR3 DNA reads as TGTGCCAGCAGCTTAGTCCCCGAGACGAGGAGCTCCTACGAGCAGTACTTC. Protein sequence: CASSLVPETRSSYEQYF.